This TCR beta chain was found in a study of T cell responses to AZD1222 COVID-19 vaccine. Study-level findings and limits: Donors were chiefly white British, with a greater number of females, and clonal diversity was perhaps underestimated.

Remarks on this clone: The antigen is unknown.

The assay was immunoSEQ multiplex PCR, and TCRdb's table has in-frame clones only and misses some. The table shows 95,000 to 150,000 clones, with roughly 88% occurring only once. Germline V lookup: CDR1 SGHRS, CDR2 YFSETQ. V lost 1 base and J lost 6, with 7 bases in between. CDR3 length equals 12 residues. This TCR was sampled from an adult in good health. Source: peripheral blood, taken on day 0 of AZD1222 vaccination. The chain has TRBV5-1 and TRBJ1-2; no reliable D call. CDR3 bases: TGCGCCAGCAGCTTGAACGGGAATGGCTACACCTTC. Encoded protein: CASSLNGNGYTF.